This T cell receptor (beta chain) was captured in a study of OX40 agonist ivuxolimab in advanced cancers. Study at large: At approximately 80% male, the cohort had a mean age of approximately 60 years, ranging from roughly 23 to 80. Three partial responders included one hepatocellular carcinoma patient and two cutaneous melanoma patients. Notes on the study in general: Partly responding patients at 0.1-3.0 mg/kg showed some of the smallest clonal expansion.

This clone was counted a single time. The antigen is undetermined. The table came from immunoSEQ multiplex PCR; TCRdb's copy has only in-frame clones and leaves some out. The data show about 90,000 clones, with around 87% seen just once and around 0.16% held by the top ten. Patients were ineligible given autoimmune disease history or systemic immunosuppression. The TCR originated in an adult with an advanced solid tumor such as melanoma, head and neck, liver or kidney cancer. Source: CD4+ or CD8+ T cells sorted from blood, taken in a trial of the OX40 agonist ivuxolimab.

CDR3 in amino acids: CASSQAEGVRYEQYF. The CDR3 bases are TGCGCCAGCAGCCAAGCCGAAGGGGTCAGGTACGAGCAGTACTTC. V usage is TRBV4-1 and J usage is TRBJ2-7, with TRBD1 as a possible D gene (5 bases). V was shortened by 1 base and J by 4 bases, with 14 bases between the two germline ends. The CDR3 is 15 residues long. Per germline, CDR1 MGHRA and CDR2 YSYEKL.